The 27 T cell receptor beta chains given below trace back to one sample, sequenced in a study of CD8+ T cells in alopecia areata (dated by TCRdb to the late 2010s). Libraries were constructed by the immunoSEQ multiplex PCR assay. RNA was extracted from all samples and reverse transcribed into cDNA, which served as template for TCR sequencing. The table was pulled from immuneACCESS by TCRdb, which kept in-frame rearrangements only. Such tables lose some clones; where checked, under half of the loss comes from unresolved V genes, and the rest has no known cause. There are some 110,000 clones in this sample, and none of them is a singleton. The ten largest clones represent about 18% of the sample. The sequenced sample consisted of lesional skin. The receptor source for this set is a C3H/HeJ mouse with alopecia areata. This strain is of MHC haplotype H2-k.

A note on this clone: Germline and genes here are mouse. The read falls 4 residues short of the CDR3 end, and the missing part is taken from the germline J gene. The genes are TRBV1 and TRBJ2-2; 12 positions match TRBD1. The V gene end was trimmed by 0 bases and the J gene end by 5 bases; junction bases not matched to a gene: 4. Germline CDR1 NSQYPW, CDR2 LRSPGD (reference sequence). The CDR3 consists of 17 residues. The CDR3 sequence is CTCSADRGQGATGQLYF. The sequenced CDR3 bases are TGCACCTGCAGTGCAGATCGGGGACAGGGGGCGACCGGG.

This clone occurred many times. Genes and germline are mouse. Sequencing ends 4 residues short of the CDR3 end; the germline J gene provides the rest. This chain connects TRBV13-3 to TRBJ2-3, with 9 bases fitting TRBD1. The CDR3 covers 16 residues. Germline CDR1 is NNHDY and CDR2 is SYVADS. Unmatched junction bases numbered 6, after V lost 4 bases and J lost 0 bases. The sequenced part of the CDR3 DNA is TGTGCCAGCAGTCCCCGACAGGGGGTGAGTGCAGAA. Its translation: CASSPRQGVSAE. The entire CDR3 sequence reads CASSPRQGVSAETLYF.

The sample holds a few counts of this clone. The database protein in TCRdb disagrees with the DNA translation at residue 12; the sequence shown here was translated from the DNA. The gene symbols are mouse symbols. Coverage ceases 3 residues before the CDR3 finishes, and the germline J gene fills in the end. This rearrangement joins TRBV13-3 to TRBJ1-6; D unresolved. TRBJ1-6 is designated an ORF whose function remains uncertain. The length of the CDR3 is 15 residues. Germline-derived CDR1 and CDR2 are NNHDY and SYVADS. V was trimmed by 0 bases and J by 7 bases, leaving 11 bases between them. CDR3 sequence: CASSDAWGRNSPLYF. The covered CDR3 bases are TGTGCCAGCAGTGATGCGTGGGGAAGGAATTCGCCC.

A remark on this clone: At residue 12, the TCRdb protein departs from the DNA translation, so the protein shown here was derived from the DNA itself. Germline and genes: mouse. The sequenced fragment ends 3 residues before the CDR3 boundary, so the rest is inferred from the germline J gene. The chain is built from TRBV19 and TRBJ1-6; D call uncertain. TRBJ1-6 qualifies as an ORF whose function is uncertain. This CDR3 is built from 15 residues. V lost 1 base and J lost 4, with 9 bases in between. Germline-derived CDR1 and CDR2 are FNHDT and SITEND (reference sequence). The sequenced part of the CDR3 DNA is TGTGCCAGCAGTATAAAGCAGAAATATAATTCGCCC. Protein sequence: CASSIKQKYNSP. The whole CDR3 sequence is CASSIKQKYNSPLYF.

Remarks on this clone: All gene names here are mouse names. The read gets to within 4 residues of the CDR3 end, and the germline J gene fills in the rest. The genes are TRBV31 and TRBJ2-3, with D possibly being TRBD2 (5 bases). CDR1 is GKSSPN, CDR2 SITVG, per germline. There are 15 residues in the CDR3. V lost 1 base and J 1 base, leaving 12 bases between the germline ends. The DNA read from the CDR3 is TGTGCCTGGAGTCGCGACGGTGGGGGTGCAGAA. The encoded protein is CAWSRDGGGAE. The entire CDR3 sequence reads CAWSRDGGGAETLYF.

This clone has just a few counts. Gene names are mouse gene names. The read ends 4 residues before the CDR3 terminus; that terminus is restored from the germline J gene. The gene calls are TRBV13-2 and TRBJ2-3; D may be TRBD2 (6 bases). V was shortened by 1 base and J by 3 bases, with 12 bases between the two germline ends. The CDR3 is 15 amino acids. Germline V gene lookup returns CDR1 NNHNN and CDR2 SYGAGS (reference sequence). CDR3 amino acids: CASGDLGEGAETLYF. The part of the CDR3 DNA that was read is TGTGCCAGCGGTGATTTGGGGGAGGGGGCAGAA.

Notes on this clone: The gene names here belong to mouse. The CDR3 end lies 4 residues beyond the end of the read and is filled in from the germline J gene. V usage is TRBV13-3 and J usage is TRBJ2-7; D possibly corresponds to TRBD1 (6 bases). V dropped 1 base and J dropped 0 bases, with 11 bases sitting between them. The CDR3 totals 15 residues. Germline loops: CDR1 NNHDY, CDR2 SYVADS. CDR3 sequence reads: CASSDLRDISYEQYF. The part of the CDR3 DNA that was read is TGTGCCAGCAGTGATCTAAGGGACATCTCCTAT.

This clone was detected a few times. Sequence at one end of the junction differs from germline and may be a read error. Germline and genes: mouse. The CDR3: CASRRDWQNTLYF. CDR3 DNA (partial): TGTGCGAGCAGGAGGGACTGGCAAAAC. The V gene is TRBV13-3, the J gene TRBJ2-4, with 8 bases matching TRBD2. The read stops 4 residues short of the end of the CDR3; the missing end is completed from the germline J gene. Germline lookup yields CDR1 NNHDY and CDR2 SYVADS. The CDR3 loop spans 13 amino acids.

This clone was recorded a few times. Germline and genes here are mouse. The sequence runs out 4 residues before the end of the CDR3; the remainder is reconstructed from the germline J gene. The rearrangement links TRBV19 to TRBJ2-1; possible D gene TRBD1, 6 bases. Germline V lookup: CDR1 FNHDT, CDR2 SITEND (reference sequence). The CDR3 totals 16 residues. V was clipped by 1 base and J by 1 base, with 12 bases between them. The DNA read from the CDR3 is TGTGCCAGCAGTATAACACCGGGACAAAACTATGCT. Translation: CASSITPGQNYA. In full, the CDR3 is CASSITPGQNYAEQFF.

A note on this clone: Germline and genes: mouse. The read is 4 residues too short to cover the CDR3 end, so that end is filled in from the germline J gene. The chain uses TRBV1 and TRBJ2-3; 7 bases map to TRBD2. Germline assignment: CDR1 NSQYPW and CDR2 LRSPGD (reference sequence). The CDR3 consists of 16 residues. The J segment lost 2 bases and the V segment lost 1 base, leaving 6 bases of the junction unmatched. The CDR3 DNA, read in part, is TGCACCTGCAGTGCAGTAAGGCTGGGGGATGCAGAA. Protein product: CTCSAVRLGDAE. In full, the CDR3 is CTCSAVRLGDAETLYF.

A note on this clone: DNA and listed protein disagree at residue 13, so the protein shown here was translated from the DNA. The genes are named according to mouse. From the germline J gene comes the end of the CDR3, since the read stops 3 residues before it. The chain is built from TRBV19 and TRBJ1-3, with D perhaps TRBD1 (6 bases). Trimming removed 2 bases at V and 0 bases at J, with 12 bases between. The CDR3 has 16 residues. Germline V gene sequence: CDR1 FNHDT, CDR2 SITEND (reference sequence). The CDR3 loop is CASSIIGDNSGNTLYF. CDR3 DNA (partial): TGTGCCAGCAGTATCATAGGGGACAATTCTGGAAATACG.

The table lists this clone with many counts. The germline and genes are mouse ones. Read coverage stops 4 residues before the CDR3 terminus; the germline J gene supplies the remainder. The genes are TRBV16 and TRBJ1-2; 10 bases line up with TRBD1. This CDR3 has 15 residues. CDR1 is SGHSA, CDR2 FRNQAP, per germline. With 1 base clipped from V and 2 bases from J, the junction kept 1 base outside the gene matches. The CDR3 loop is CASSLGGQGNSDYTF. The sequenced part of the CDR3 DNA is TGTGCAAGCAGCTTAGGGGGACAGGGGAACTCC.

As for this clone: Mouse germline and gene names are used. The CDR3 sequence is CASGDDRANTEVFF. The sequenced CDR3 bases are TGTGCCAGCGGTGATGACAGGGCAAACACA. The chain joins TRBV13-2 to TRBJ1-1; D might be TRBD1 (6 bases). From the germline J gene comes the end of the CDR3, since the read stops 4 residues before it. The CDR3 contains 14 residues. The germline V gene encodes CDR1 NNHNN and CDR2 SYGAGS (reference sequence). V was cut by 0 bases and J by 0 bases, with 6 bases left in between.

Notes on this clone: Germline and genes: mouse. The read ends 4 residues before the CDR3 terminus; that terminus is restored from the germline J gene. The same CDR3 also results from other DNA sequences found in this sample. V and J are TRBV13-3 and TRBJ2-7; a weak D match, TRBD1 (6 bases). The CDR3 length is 14 residues. Germline assignment: CDR1 NNHDY and CDR2 SYVADS. The sequenced part of the CDR3 DNA is TGTGCCAGCAGTCCCGGGACAAATCTTTAT. The encoded protein is CASSPGTNLY. The whole CDR3 protein reads CASSPGTNLYEQYF.

Comments on this clone: Mouse names are used for the genes. Coverage ceases 4 residues before the CDR3 finishes, and the germline J gene fills in the end. The chain links TRBV16 to TRBJ1-4, with D hard to call. CDR3 size: 15 residues. The V and J ends lost 2 bases and 0 bases respectively, with 7 bases between them. The germline V gene encodes CDR1 SGHSA and CDR2 FRNQAP. CDR3: CASSLTEISNERLFF. The part of the CDR3 DNA that was read is TGTGCAAGCAGCTTAACAGAAATTTCCAACGAA.

A few counts support this clone. Mouse gene names and germline throughout. Read sequence stops 4 residues before the CDR3 end, and the germline J gene provides the missing end. The chain carries TRBV1 and TRBJ1-4, with TRBD1 matching 7 bases. After removal of 1 base from V and 6 bases from J, the junction contained 5 bases not matched to a gene. The CDR3 consists of 15 residues. The germline gives CDR1 NSQYPW, CDR2 LRSPGD (reference sequence). The chain's CDR3 is CTCSAGQGSHERLFF. The CDR3 DNA, read in part, is TGCACCTGCAGTGCAGGACAGGGTTCGCACGAA.

This clone was observed a few times. Translating the DNA gives a protein that differs from the TCRdb entry at residue 14; the protein shown here is that DNA translation. The genes are named according to mouse. The read ends 3 residues shy of where the CDR3 ends; the end is completed using the germline J gene. The J gene is TRBJ1-6, the V gene TRBV13-3; TRBD1 matches 8 bases. TRBJ1-6 is an open reading frame whose function is uncertain. Germline CDR1 and CDR2: NNHDY and SYVADS. The CDR3 loop spans 17 amino acids. V gave up 0 bases and J gave up 1 base; unmatched junction bases: 3. CDR3 in amino acids: CASSDVAGGSYNSPLYF. The sequenced CDR3 bases are TGTGCCAGCAGTGATGTGGCAGGGGGCTCCTATAATTCGCCC.

Remarks on this clone: Gene names and germline match the mouse. The CDR3 end is not reached by the read, which stops 4 residues before it; the germline J gene fills it in. The chain is built from TRBV13-3 and TRBJ2-5, with 9 bases lining up with TRBD2. Germline CDR1 reads NNHDY; CDR2 reads SYVADS. CDR3 length equals 14 residues. The DNA read from the CDR3 is TGTGCCAGCAGTGTTTGGGGGGGCGCGGAC. It specifies CASSVWGGAD. The entire CDR3 sequence reads CASSVWGGADTQYF.

Turning to this clone: Gene names and germline match the mouse. The read halts 4 residues ahead of the CDR3 end, with the missing end drawn from the germline J gene. Other DNA sequences within the sample encode an identical CDR3. V and J are TRBV14 and TRBJ2-3, with 8 nucleotides matching TRBD2. V was clipped by 2 bases and J by 0 bases; unmatched bases: 2. The CDR3 covers 15 residues. Germline V gene data show CDR1 as SGHDT and CDR2 as FRDEAV. Here the CDR3 reads CASSFGGGSAETLYF. CDR3 DNA (partial): TGTGCCAGCAGTTTTGGGGGGGGTAGTGCAGAA.

This clone was counted many times. The genes and germline here are from mouse. CDR3 amino acids: CASSDEQKYEQYF. Partial CDR3 DNA: TGTGCCAGCAGTGATGAACAGAAATAT. The chain couples TRBV13-3 to TRBJ2-7; D is unclear. The read ends 4 residues before the CDR3 terminus; that terminus is restored from the germline J gene. The length of the CDR3 is 13 residues. Per germline, CDR1 NNHDY and CDR2 SYVADS.

About this clone: The germline and genes are mouse ones. The sequenced CDR3 bases are TGTGCCAGCAGGGACTGGGGGGACGCAGACACCGGG. Encoded protein: CASRDWGDADTG. The CDR3 in its entirety is CASRDWGDADTGQLYF. The chain joins TRBV13-3 to TRBJ2-2; the match to TRBD2 covers 11 bases. The read terminates 4 residues ahead of where the CDR3 ends, so the germline J gene completes it. The V and J ends lost 5 bases and 3 bases, in that order; junction bases with no gene match: 6. Germline values: CDR1 NNHDY, CDR2 SYVADS. There are 16 residues in the CDR3.

With regard to this clone: The gene symbols are mouse symbols. The read stops 4 residues short of the end of the CDR3; the missing end is completed from the germline J gene. The chain couples TRBV16 to TRBJ2-7, with 8 bases lining up with TRBD2. V was pared by 3 bases and J by 2 bases, with 6 bases of the junction left unmatched. Germline values: CDR1 SGHSA, CDR2 FRNQAP. The CDR3 loop spans 15 amino acids. The DNA read from the CDR3 is TGTGCAAGCAGCTTGTTGGGGGGGAGGACCTAT. This gives the protein CASSLLGGRTY. The full CDR3 reads CASSLLGGRTYEQYF.

This clone was counted between two and nine times. These gene names are mouse names. Sequencing ends 4 residues short of the CDR3 end; the germline J gene provides the rest. V gene TRBV16 combines with J gene TRBJ1-1; D ambiguous. Germline assignment: CDR1 SGHSA and CDR2 FRNQAP. The CDR3 is 14 amino acids. Trimming stripped 3 bases from V and 0 bases from J, with 8 bases between. The CDR3 spells CASSFSGANTEVFF. Incomplete CDR3 DNA: TGTGCAAGCAGCTTTTCAGGCGCAAACACA.

This clone has just a few counts. The gene symbols are mouse symbols. The sequence runs out 4 residues before the end of the CDR3; the remainder is reconstructed from the germline J gene. The chain has TRBV19 and TRBJ1-4; 9 positions match TRBD1. The CDR3 spans 15 residues. CDR1 is FNHDT and CDR2 is SITEND in the germline V gene (reference sequence). The junction had 4 bases not matched to a gene; V was cut back by 4 bases and J by 3 bases. CDR3 region: CASSPRQGANERLFF. The part of the CDR3 DNA that was read is TGTGCCAGCAGTCCACGACAGGGGGCCAACGAA.

Turning to this clone: These gene names are mouse names. The CDR3 end falls 4 residues outside the read, so it is completed with the germline J gene. The chain carries TRBV13-3 and TRBJ1-1; D is possibly TRBD1 (5 bases). V was pared by 4 bases and J by 4 bases, with 14 bases between. The CDR3 spans 14 residues. Germline-derived CDR1 and CDR2 are NNHDY and SYVADS. Partial CDR3 DNA: TGTGCCAGCAGTCCCCAGGGCTGGGGCACA. This codes for CASSPQGWGT. The whole CDR3 sequence reads CASSPQGWGTEVFF.

This clone was observed at least ten times. The gene names here belong to mouse. The read is 4 residues too short to cover the CDR3 end, so that end is filled in from the germline J gene. The chain combines TRBV13-3 with TRBJ2-7; 11 bases fit TRBD1. After removal of 1 base from V and 1 base from J, the junction contained 4 bases not matched to a gene. This CDR3 region has 16 residues. Germline assignment: CDR1 NNHDY and CDR2 SYVADS. The sequenced part of the CDR3 DNA is TGTGCCAGCAGTGATCGAGGACAGGGGGCTTCCTAT. Protein sequence: CASSDRGQGASY. The full CDR3 protein is CASSDRGQGASYEQYF.

The table lists this clone with a few counts. There is a difference at residue 13 between the TCRdb protein and the DNA translation, so the protein given here was translated from the DNA. Gene names denote mouse genes. The read stops 3 residues short of the end of the CDR3; the missing end is completed from the germline J gene. The J gene is TRBJ1-6, the V gene TRBV1, with a weak D call TRBD1 (6 bases). TRBJ1-6 is noted as an ORF with a role that remains uncertain. Trimming stripped 2 bases from V and 1 base from J, with 9 bases between. This CDR3 contains 16 residues. CDR1 and CDR2 from the germline V gene are NSQYPW and LRSPGD (reference sequence). The DNA read from the CDR3 is TGCACCTGCAGTGCAAGACAGGTATCCTATAATTCGCCC. Its translation: CTCSARQVSYNSP. The whole CDR3 protein reads CTCSARQVSYNSPLYF.